The table lists the clone carrying this TCR beta chain with a few counts. The sample originates from a study of molecular identifiers for immune sequencing clone quantification. Naive CD8 sequencing libraries were generated from approximately 20,000 to 980,000 sorted cells, with 10%, 30% or 50% RNA as input. TCRdb recomputed calls from the PCR reads with MiXCR, one row per CDR3 protein. The sample consists of about 640,000 distinct CDR3 sequences, 20% of them appearing once. The CDR3 extends over 14 amino acids. Trimming took off 8 bases at V and 4 bases at J, with 17 bases between the two ends. Germline V gene lookup returns CDR1 MDHEN and CDR2 SYDVKM.

The chain has TRBV28 and TRBJ1-1; D call uncertain. This clonotype was obtained from a human donor in good health. Some libraries in this study had Jurkat cell RNA spiked in. The specimen sequenced was naive CD8+ T cells from blood, with Jurkat cell RNA spiked in. Noted subset: FACS-sorted CD8+CD4-CCR7+CD45RA+ naive T cells. CDR3 loop: CASGNKDGVTEAFF. CDR3 nucleotides: TGTGCCAGCGGAAACAAGGACGGAGTCACTGAAGCTTTCTTT.